Listed below are T cell receptor beta chains from one sample, sequenced in a study of graft-versus-host responses after intestinal transplantation. Measured with immunoSEQ multiplex PCR; TCRdb has only the in-frame clones, and not every one. The sample yields about 99,000 clones, approximately 84% seen once. No antigen has been identified for these receptors. This material consisted of unstimulated CD4+ T cells sorted from spleen or lymph node cells, taken before intestinal transplant. All receptors derive from a human donor who received an intestinal transplant. Both conserved end residues are part of each CDR3. The D gene is left open where the match is weak. Not all rows give a size; the values are once, few, many and, for expanded clones, a class.

clone_size | j_call | v_call | d_call | cdr3_nt | cdr3_aa
NA | TRBJ2-7 | TRBV6-6 | NA | TGTGCCATTCCTGCGGAGTCCCGGCGCGAGCAGTACTTC | CAIPAESRREQYF
NA | TRBJ2-5 | TRBV7-9 | TRBD2 | TGTGCCAGCAGCTTAGGACGGCGAGGGGAGGGGACAGAGACCCAGTACTTC | CASSLGRRGEGTETQYF
NA | TRBJ2-1 | TRBV6-5 | TRBD1 | TGTGCCAGCAGTTACGGGGGACAGGGGGGAGGTGAGCAGTTCTTC | CASSYGGQGGGEQFF
NA | TRBJ1-1 | TRBV11-2 | NA | TGTGCCAGCAGCTCGACAAGGGTCACTGAAGCTTTCTTT | CASSSTRVTEAFF
NA | TRBJ2-3 | TRBV5-1 | NA | TGCGCCAGCAGCAGAGAGGGGGTGGGCACAGATACGCAGTATTTT | CASSREGVGTDTQYF
NA | TRBJ1-3 | TRBV20-1 | NA | TGCAGTGCCCTGAGGAGAAACACCATATATTTT | CSALRRNTIYF
NA | TRBJ2-5 | TRBV6-5 | NA | TGTGCCAGCAGTAAACAGAAGGGGCGCGAGACCCAGTACTTC | CASSKQKGRETQYF
once | TRBJ2-5 | TRBV7-9 | NA | TGTGCCAGCAGCTTGTATGTTGTGGTCCAAGAGACCCAGTACTTC | CASSLYVVVQETQYF
NA | TRBJ2-3 | TRBV5-1 | NA | TGCGCCAGCAGCTCATCAGGGCAGAGCACAGATACGCAGTATTTT | CASSSSGQSTDTQYF
NA | TRBJ2-1 | TRBV28 | TRBD2 | TGTGCCAGCAGGATAGCGGGAGTACGCCCAGACAATGAGCAGTTCTTC | CASRIAGVRPDNEQFF
few | TRBJ1-6 | TRBV5-4 | NA | TGTGCCAGCAGCCCGGGGGGGAGGGCTGACAATTCACCCCTCCACTTT | CASSPGGRADNSPLHF
NA | TRBJ2-7 | TRBV9 | TRBD2 | TGTGCCAGCAGCGTAGCGGGAGGGCCCTACGAGCAGTACTTC | CASSVAGGPYEQYF
few | TRBJ1-4 | TRBV2 | NA | TGTGCCAGCAGTGAGCGGGGGACTAATGAAAAACTGTTTTTT | CASSERGTNEKLFF
NA | TRBJ2-2 | TRBV11-2 | NA | TGTGCCAGCAGCCCTTCTGGAGGACCGGGATGGGTCGGGGAGCTGTTTTTT | CASSPSGGPGWVGELFF
once | TRBJ2-3 | TRBV7-6 | TRBD1 | TGTGCCAGCAGCTTAGCGTCCCGGGACAGGGTTGGAACTCCAGATACGCAGTATTTT | CASSLASRDRVGTPDTQYF
NA | TRBJ2-7 | TRBV7-6 | TRBD2 | TGTGCCAGCAGCGCAAGCGGGGGAAGAACCTACGAGCAGTACTTC | CASSASGGRTYEQYF
NA | TRBJ1-3 | TRBV19 | NA | TGTGCCAGTAGTATCCGAACAGCCTCTGGAAACACCATATATTTT | CASSIRTASGNTIYF
NA | TRBJ2-2 | TRBV1 | NA | NA | CTSSQDWGAGSRLRLTGELFF
NA | TRBJ2-2 | TRBV9 | NA | TGTGCCAGCAGCGCCCCCGTCGGGGCCCCCGGGGAGCTGTTTTTT | CASSAPVGAPGELFF
NA | TRBJ2-5 | TRBV7-6 | TRBD2 | TGTGCCAGCAGCTTAGTAACAGGGACTAGCGGAGAGACCCAGTACTTC | CASSLVTGTSGETQYF
NA | TRBJ2-5 | TRBV7-3 | NA | TGTGCCAGCAGCTTATGGCTTCCGGCCGCGACCTCGTCCCAAGAGACCCAGTACTTC | CASSLWLPAATSSQETQYF
NA | TRBJ1-1 | TRBV7-3 | NA | TGTGCCAGCAGCTTAGGTCCGGGATTTGAAGCTTTCTTT | CASSLGPGFEAFF
NA | TRBJ2-2 | TRBV2 | NA | TGTGCCAGCAGTGAAGCGGGAGTAGGGACCGGGGAGCTGTTTTTT | CASSEAGVGTGELFF
NA | TRBJ1-1 | TRBV4-1 | TRBD1 | TGCGCCAGCAGCCACCTCGACAGGGGGTCTGAAGCTTTCTTT | CASSHLDRGSEAFF
NA | TRBJ2-3 | TRBV6-4 | NA | TGTGCCAGCAGACGGGGGCTAATCACAGATACGCAGTATTTT | CASRRGLITDTQYF
NA | TRBJ1-1 | TRBV19 | NA | TGTGCCAGTAGTGTACAACCGAACACTGAAGCTTTCTTT | CASSVQPNTEAFF
NA | TRBJ2-5 | TRBV29-1 | NA | TGCAGCGTTGGGTCGTGGGACATTGGGAAAGAGGCCCAGTACTTC | CSVGSWDIGKEAQYF
NA | TRBJ2-2 | TRBV19 | NA | TGTGCCAGTAGTATAGATCCGTTCAGAGGCAAGGGCAACACCGGGGAGCTGTTTTTT | CASSIDPFRGKGNTGELFF
NA | TRBJ1-2 | TRBV6-6 | TRBD1 | TGTGCCAGCACCCCGACAGGGGAGTTCTATGGCTACACCTTC | CASTPTGEFYGYTF
NA | TRBJ2-7 | TRBV29-1 | NA | TGCAGCGTTCGGGGCTTGGGGGCCGGCTACGAGCAGTACTTC | CSVRGLGAGYEQYF
few | TRBJ2-7 | TRBV6-1 | TRBD2 | TGTGCCAGCAGGCTCAGAAAGCGGGGGACCTACGAGCAGTACTTC | CASRLRKRGTYEQYF
NA | TRBJ1-6 | TRBV2 | NA | TGTGCCAGCATATCGTCTCGGGCAGGAAATTCACCCCTCCACTTT | CASISSRAGNSPLHF
NA | TRBJ2-1 | TRBV5-4 | TRBD2 | TGTGCCAGCAGCACCGGGACTAGCGGGAGCAATGAGCAGTTCTTC | CASSTGTSGSNEQFF
NA | TRBJ1-2 | TRBV21-1 | NA | TGTGCCAGCAGCAAAGTCACAGGAGGTTCTGTTCCCACAAACTATGGCTACACCTTC | CASSKVTGGSVPTNYGYTF
NA | TRBJ2-3 | TRBV6-1 | NA | TGTGCCAGCAGTGAATTAATACAGATCACAGATACGCAGTATTTT | CASSELIQITDTQYF
few | TRBJ2-5 | TRBV7-9 | TRBD1 | TGTGCCAGCAGCCATAGACAGGGTTGGCAAGAGACCCAGTACTTC | CASSHRQGWQETQYF
NA | TRBJ2-2 | TRBV11-3 | NA | TGTGCCAGCGGCGTACAGGGAAACACCGGGGAGCTGTTTTTT | CASGVQGNTGELFF
NA | TRBJ1-6 | TRBV5-1 | NA | TGCGCCAGCAGCTTCAGTGGGCCACGGAATAATTCACCCCTCCACTTT | CASSFSGPRNNSPLHF
NA | TRBJ2-2 | TRBV5-6 | NA | TGTGCCAGCAGTCCAACAGGGACATTCACCGGGGAGCTGTTTTTT | CASSPTGTFTGELFF
NA | TRBJ2-3 | TRBV30 | NA | TGTGCCTGGAGTGTCCGGGGATATAGCACAGATACGCAGTATTTT | CAWSVRGYSTDTQYF
NA | TRBJ2-7 | TRBV6-5 | TRBD2 | TGTGCCAGCAGTCGACTAGCGGGACCGGGCGAGCAGTACTTC | CASSRLAGPGEQYF
NA | TRBJ1-1 | TRBV28 | TRBD1 | TGTGCCAGCAGATTGGGACAGGGAACTTCTGAAGCTTTCTTT | CASRLGQGTSEAFF
once | TRBJ2-1 | TRBV11-2 | NA | TGTGCCAGCAGCCCCAAATACGGACTTGGAAACAATGAGCAGTTCTTC | CASSPKYGLGNNEQFF
NA | TRBJ2-3 | TRBV10-3 | NA | TGTGCCATCAGTGAGTCTGGTAATGTTGGTGCAGATACGCAGTATTTT | CAISESGNVGADTQYF
NA | TRBJ2-7 | TRBV5-1 | NA | TGCGCCAGCAGCTTGGCCAGTGTTTCCTACGAGCAGTACTTC | CASSLASVSYEQYF
NA | TRBJ1-2 | TRBV28 | TRBD1 | TGTGCCAGCAGGCCGACAGGGGATCACTATGGCTACACCTTC | CASRPTGDHYGYTF
NA | TRBJ2-2 | TRBV7-3 | TRBD2 | TGTGCCACCCGCCTAGCGGGCACCGGGGAGCTGTTTTTT | CATRLAGTGELFF
NA | TRBJ2-6 | TRBV6-5 | TRBD1 | TGTGCCAGCAGACAGGGGTCTGGGGCCAACGTCCTGACTTTC | CASRQGSGANVLTF
NA | TRBJ2-3 | TRBV28 | NA | TGTGCCAGCAGTTTCTCTAGCCTCACAGATACGCAGTATTTT | CASSFSSLTDTQYF
NA | TRBJ1-1 | TRBV6-8 | NA | TGTGCCAGCAGGCCGAGGGTATTGGACACTGAAGCTTTCTTT | CASRPRVLDTEAFF
NA | TRBJ2-2 | TRBV9 | NA | TGTGCCAGCAGCGTAGTTCCGACCGGGGAGCTGTTTTTT | CASSVVPTGELFF
NA | TRBJ1-4 | TRBV7-6 | TRBD1 | TGTGCCAGCAGCTCGGGACAGGGGAGAGAAAAACTGTTTTTT | CASSSGQGREKLFF
few | TRBJ1-6 | TRBV2 | NA | TGTGCCAGCAGTCCGCTTCCTAATTCACCCCTCCACTTT | CASSPLPNSPLHF
NA | TRBJ1-1 | TRBV7-9 | NA | TGTGCCAGCAGCTTAGGAACGGGAAACACTGAAGCTTTCTTT | CASSLGTGNTEAFF
NA | TRBJ2-5 | TRBV5-4 | TRBD2 | TGTGCCAGCAGTCGCAGACTAGCGGGGGGGGAGACCCAGTACTTC | CASSRRLAGGETQYF
few | TRBJ2-7 | TRBV7-2 | NA | TGTGCCAGCAGCCCAAATCCAGGGTCGTCCTACGAGCAGTACTTC | CASSPNPGSSYEQYF
NA | TRBJ2-1 | TRBV18 | TRBD2 | TGTGCCAGCTCACCACCGGGACTAGCGGGAGGCCGGGGGAATGAGCAGTTCTTC | CASSPPGLAGGRGNEQFF
NA | TRBJ2-2 | TRBV9 | TRBD2 | TGTGCCAGCAGCCTACGACTAGCCGCGAACACCGGGGAGCTGTTTTTT | CASSLRLAANTGELFF
NA | TRBJ1-5 | TRBV27 | NA | TGTGCCAGCAAAAACAGGGTTAGGTCGGATCAGCCCCAGCATTTT | CASKNRVRSDQPQHF
NA | TRBJ1-5 | TRBV6-1 | TRBD1 | TGTGCCAGCATGGGTACAGGGGGATGGGGTCAGCCCCAGCATTTT | CASMGTGGWGQPQHF